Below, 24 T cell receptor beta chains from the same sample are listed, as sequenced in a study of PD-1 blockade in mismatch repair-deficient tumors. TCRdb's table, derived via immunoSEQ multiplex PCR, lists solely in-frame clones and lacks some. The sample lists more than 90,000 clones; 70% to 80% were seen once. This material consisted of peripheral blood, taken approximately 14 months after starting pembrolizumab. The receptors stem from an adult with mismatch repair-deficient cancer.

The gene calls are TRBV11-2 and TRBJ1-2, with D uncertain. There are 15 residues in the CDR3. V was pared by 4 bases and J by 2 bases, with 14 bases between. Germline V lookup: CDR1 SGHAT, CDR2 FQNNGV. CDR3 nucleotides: TGTGCCAGCAGCTCGGACCGCCGGGAGAACTATGGCTACACCTTC. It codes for CASSSDRRENYGYTF.

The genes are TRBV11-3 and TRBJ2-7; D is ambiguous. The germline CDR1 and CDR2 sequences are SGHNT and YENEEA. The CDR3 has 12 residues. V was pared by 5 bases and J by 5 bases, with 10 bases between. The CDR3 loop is CASSPREHEQYF. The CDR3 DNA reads TGTGCCAGCAGCCCAAGAGAGCACGAGCAGTACTTC.

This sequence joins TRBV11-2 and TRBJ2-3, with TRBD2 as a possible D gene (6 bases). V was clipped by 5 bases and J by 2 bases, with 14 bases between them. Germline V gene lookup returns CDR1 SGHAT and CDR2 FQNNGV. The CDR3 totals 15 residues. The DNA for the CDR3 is TGTGCCAGCAGCGGAGGGGTGTGGGTCACAGATACGCAGTATTTT. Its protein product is CASSGGVWVTDTQYF.

CDR3 sequence (DNA): TGTGCCAGCAGTAGTAAGGGTCGGCTCACAGATACGCAGTATTTT. It encodes CASSSKGRLTDTQYF. This rearrangement joins TRBV25-1 to TRBJ2-3, with D hard to call. Trimming pared 5 bases from V and 2 bases from J, leaving 14 bases between. Germline V gene data show CDR1 as MGHDK and CDR2 as SYGVNS. There are 15 residues in the CDR3.

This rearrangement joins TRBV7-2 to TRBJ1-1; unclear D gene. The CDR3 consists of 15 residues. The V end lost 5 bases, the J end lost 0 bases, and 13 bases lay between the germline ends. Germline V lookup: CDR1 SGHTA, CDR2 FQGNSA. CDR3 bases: TGTGCCAGCAGCACGCGGAACTTTTTGAACACTGAAGCTTTCTTT. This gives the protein CASSTRNFLNTEAFF.

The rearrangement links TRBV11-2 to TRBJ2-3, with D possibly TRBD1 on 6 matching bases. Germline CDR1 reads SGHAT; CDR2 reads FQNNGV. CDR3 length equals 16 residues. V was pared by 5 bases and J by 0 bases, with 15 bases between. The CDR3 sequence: CASSIRQVWSTDTQYF. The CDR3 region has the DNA TGTGCCAGCAGCATCCGACAGGTTTGGAGCACAGATACGCAGTATTTT.

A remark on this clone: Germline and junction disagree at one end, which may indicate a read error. The CDR3 region has the DNA TGTGCCAGCTCCCCACAGGGAGGAGACCAGCCCCAGCATTTT. As protein: CASSPQGGDQPQHF. V and J are TRBV18 and TRBJ1-5; possible D gene TRBD1, 6 bases. CDR3 length: 14 amino acids. Looked up from germline, CDR1 is KGHSH and CDR2 is LQKENI.

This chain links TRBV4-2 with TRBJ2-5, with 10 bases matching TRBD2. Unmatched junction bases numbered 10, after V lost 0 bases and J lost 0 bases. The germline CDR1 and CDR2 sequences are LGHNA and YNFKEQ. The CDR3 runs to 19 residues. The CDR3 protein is CASSQDPAGGPFYQETQYF. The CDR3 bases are TGTGCCAGCAGCCAAGATCCAGCGGGAGGGCCTTTCTACCAAGAGACCCAGTACTTC.

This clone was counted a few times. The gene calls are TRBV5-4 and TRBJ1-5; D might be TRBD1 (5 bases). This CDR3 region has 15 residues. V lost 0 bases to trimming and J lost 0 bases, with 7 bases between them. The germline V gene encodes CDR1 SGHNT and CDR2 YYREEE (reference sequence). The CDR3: CASSLDGTSNQPQHF. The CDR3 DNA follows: TGTGCCAGCAGCTTGGACGGGACTAGCAATCAGCCCCAGCATTTT.

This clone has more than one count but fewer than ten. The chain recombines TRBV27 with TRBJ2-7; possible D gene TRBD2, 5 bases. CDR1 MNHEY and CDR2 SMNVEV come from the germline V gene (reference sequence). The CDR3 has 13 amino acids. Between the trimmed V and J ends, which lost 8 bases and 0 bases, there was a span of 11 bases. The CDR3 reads CASSSGVSYEQYF. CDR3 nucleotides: TGTGCCAGCTCATCCGGGGTCTCCTACGAGCAGTACTTC.

The CDR3 DNA reads TGTGCCAGCAGTGCGGGACAGGGGGCCAACTACGAGCAGTACTTC. Translated: CASSAGQGANYEQYF. The rearrangement joins TRBV2 to TRBJ2-7, with TRBD1 matching over 12 bases. Per the germline V gene, CDR1 is SNHLY and CDR2 is FYNNEI. V dropped 4 bases and J dropped 3; count of bases not matched to a gene: 4. The CDR3 runs 15 residues.

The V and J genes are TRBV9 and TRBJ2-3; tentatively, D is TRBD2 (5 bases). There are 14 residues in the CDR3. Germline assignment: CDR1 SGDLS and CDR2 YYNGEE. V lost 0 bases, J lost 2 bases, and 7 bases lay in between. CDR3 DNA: TGTGCCAGCAGCGTAGCTAGCAACACAGATACGCAGTATTTT. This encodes CASSVASNTDTQYF.

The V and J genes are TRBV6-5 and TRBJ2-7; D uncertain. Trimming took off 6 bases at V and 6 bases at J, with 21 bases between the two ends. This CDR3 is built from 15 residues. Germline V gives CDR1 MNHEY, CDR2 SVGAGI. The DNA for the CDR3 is TGTGCCAGCAGATTCCTTGACTCCTATCTCGGCGAGCAGTACTTC. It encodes CASRFLDSYLGEQYF.

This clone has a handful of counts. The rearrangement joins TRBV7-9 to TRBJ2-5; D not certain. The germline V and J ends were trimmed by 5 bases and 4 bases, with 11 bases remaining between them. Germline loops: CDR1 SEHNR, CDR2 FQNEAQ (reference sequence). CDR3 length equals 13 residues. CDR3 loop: CASSPKGPETQYF. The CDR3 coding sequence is TGTGCCAGCAGCCCCAAAGGGCCAGAGACCCAGTACTTC.

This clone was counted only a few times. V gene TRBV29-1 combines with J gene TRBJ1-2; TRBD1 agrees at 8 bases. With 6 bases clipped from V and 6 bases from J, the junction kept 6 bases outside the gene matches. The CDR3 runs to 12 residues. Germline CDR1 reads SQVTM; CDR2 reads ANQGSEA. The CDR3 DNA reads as TGCAGCGTCGACGGGACAGGCCATGGCTACACCTTC. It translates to CSVDGTGHGYTF.

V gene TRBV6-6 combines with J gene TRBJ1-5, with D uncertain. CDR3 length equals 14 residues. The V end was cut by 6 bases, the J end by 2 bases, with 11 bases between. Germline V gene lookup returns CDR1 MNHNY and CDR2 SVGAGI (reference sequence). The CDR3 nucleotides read TGTGCCAGCAGCCCCGGGCTGGGCAATCAGCCCCAGCATTTT. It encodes CASSPGLGNQPQHF.

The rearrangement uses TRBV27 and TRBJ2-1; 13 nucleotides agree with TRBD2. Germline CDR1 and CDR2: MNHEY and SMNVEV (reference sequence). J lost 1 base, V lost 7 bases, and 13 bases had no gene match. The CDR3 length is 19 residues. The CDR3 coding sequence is TGTGCCAGCATCCCCGGACTAGCGGGAGCGTCATGGTCCTACAATGAGCAGTTCTTC. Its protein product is CASIPGLAGASWSYNEQFF.

CDR3 region: CASSLQSNQPQHF. The DNA for the CDR3 is TGTGCCAGCAGCTTACAGAGCAATCAGCCCCAGCATTTT. The chain combines TRBV7-6 with TRBJ1-5; D ambiguous. The germline V gene has CDR1 SGHVS and CDR2 FNYEAQ. The CDR3 has 13 amino acids. Trimming took off 2 bases at V and 1 base at J, with 3 bases between the two ends. The full variable domain, its missing parts supplied by reference TRBV7-6 and TRBJ1-5, is GAGVSQSPRYKVTKRGQDVALRCDPISGHVSLYWYRQALGQGPEFLTYFNYEAQQDKSGLPNDRFSAERPEGSISTLTIQRTEQRDSAMYRCASSLQSNQPQHFGDGTRLSIL.

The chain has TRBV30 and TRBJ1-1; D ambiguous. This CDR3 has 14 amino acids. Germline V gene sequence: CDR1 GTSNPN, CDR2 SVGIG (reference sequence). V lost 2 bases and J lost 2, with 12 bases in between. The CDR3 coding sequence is TGTGCCTGGAGTAACGGAGCAAGTAACACTGAAGCTTTCTTT. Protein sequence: CAWSNGASNTEAFF.

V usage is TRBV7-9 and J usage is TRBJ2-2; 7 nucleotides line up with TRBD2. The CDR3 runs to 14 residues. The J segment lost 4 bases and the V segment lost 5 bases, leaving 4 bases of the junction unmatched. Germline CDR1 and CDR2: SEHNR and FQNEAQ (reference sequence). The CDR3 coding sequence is TGTGCCAGCAGCCGTGGGGGGGTCACCGGGGAGCTGTTTTTT. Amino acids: CASSRGGVTGELFF.

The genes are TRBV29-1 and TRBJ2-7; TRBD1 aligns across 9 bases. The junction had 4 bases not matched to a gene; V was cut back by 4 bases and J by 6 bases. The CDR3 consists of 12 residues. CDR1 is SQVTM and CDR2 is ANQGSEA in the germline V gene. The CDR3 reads CSVGDRDAEQYF. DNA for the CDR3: TGCAGCGTTGGGGACAGGGATGCCGAGCAGTACTTC.

CDR3 region: CASTPGQGHQPQHF. The CDR3 DNA reads TGTGCCAGCACTCCGGGACAGGGGCATCAGCCCCAGCATTTT. The chain uses TRBV6-5 and TRBJ1-5; 10 nucleotides line up with TRBD1. The CDR3 loop spans 14 amino acids. Germline CDR1 is MNHEY and CDR2 is SVGAGI. Trimming cost V 7 bases and J 5 bases; bases outside gene matches: 5.

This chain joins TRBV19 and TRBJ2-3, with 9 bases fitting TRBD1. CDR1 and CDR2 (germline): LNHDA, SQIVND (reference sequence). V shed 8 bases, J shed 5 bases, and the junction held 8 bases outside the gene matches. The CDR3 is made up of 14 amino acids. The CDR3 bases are TGTGCCAGTCGAGAAACAGGGGGCAGAGATACGCAGTATTTT. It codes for CASRETGGRDTQYF.

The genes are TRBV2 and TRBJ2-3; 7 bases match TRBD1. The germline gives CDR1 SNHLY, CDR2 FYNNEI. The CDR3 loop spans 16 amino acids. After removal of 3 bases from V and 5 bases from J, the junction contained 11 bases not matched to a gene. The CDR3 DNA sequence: TGTGCCAGCAGTGACCCAGACAGGGTTATGCTAGATACGCAGTATTTT. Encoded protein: CASSDPDRVMLDTQYF.